The subject of this entry is one T cell receptor beta chain. Sequencing used immunoSEQ multiplex PCR; TCRdb keeps in-frame clones, though not all of them. Here the sample spans 150,000 to 200,000 clones, around 92% being singletons. This entry is derived from a study of control samples from healthy donors and cancer patients. V shed 3 bases and J 5 bases; nucleotides not matched to a gene: 3. The CDR3 length is 15 residues. Germline CDR1 is KGHDR and CDR2 is SFDVKD. The specimen sequenced was blood. The clonotype was recovered from a woman younger than 45 in good health. This chain uses TRBV24-1 with TRBJ2-2, with 9 bases identical to TRBD2. The CDR3 is CATSDAGGRTGELFF. The CDR3 bases are TGTGCCACCAGTGATGCGGGGGGGCGGACCGGGGAGCTGTTTTTT.